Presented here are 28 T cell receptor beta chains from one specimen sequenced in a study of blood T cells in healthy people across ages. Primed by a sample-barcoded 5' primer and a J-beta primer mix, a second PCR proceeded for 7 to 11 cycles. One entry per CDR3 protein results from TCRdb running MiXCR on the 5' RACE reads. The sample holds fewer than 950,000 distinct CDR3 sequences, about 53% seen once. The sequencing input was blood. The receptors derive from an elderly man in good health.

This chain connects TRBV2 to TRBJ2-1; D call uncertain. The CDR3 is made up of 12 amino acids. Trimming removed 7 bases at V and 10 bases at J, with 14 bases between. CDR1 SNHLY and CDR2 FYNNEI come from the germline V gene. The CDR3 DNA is TGTGCCAGCACTATACTCCCCCTCGAGCAGTTCTTC. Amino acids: CASTILPLEQFF.

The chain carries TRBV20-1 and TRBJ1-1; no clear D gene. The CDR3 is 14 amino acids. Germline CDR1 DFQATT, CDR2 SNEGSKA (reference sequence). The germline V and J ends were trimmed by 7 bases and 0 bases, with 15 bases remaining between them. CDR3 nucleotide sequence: TGCAGTGTCTTCAACAGTGGCATGAACACTGAAGCTTTCTTT. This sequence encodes CSVFNSGMNTEAFF.

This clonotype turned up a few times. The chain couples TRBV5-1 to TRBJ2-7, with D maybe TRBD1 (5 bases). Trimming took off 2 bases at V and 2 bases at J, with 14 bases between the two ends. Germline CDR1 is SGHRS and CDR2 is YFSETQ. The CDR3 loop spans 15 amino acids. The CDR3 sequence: CASSLVVGQTYEQYF. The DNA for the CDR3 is TGCGCCAGCAGCTTAGTGGTGGGGCAGACCTACGAGCAGTACTTC. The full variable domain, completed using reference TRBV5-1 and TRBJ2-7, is KAGVTQTPRYLIKTRGQQVTLSCSPISGHRSVSWYQQTPGQGLQFLFEYFSETQRNKGNFPGRFSGRQFSNSRSEMNVSTLELGDSALYLCASSLVVGQTYEQYFGPGTRLTVT.

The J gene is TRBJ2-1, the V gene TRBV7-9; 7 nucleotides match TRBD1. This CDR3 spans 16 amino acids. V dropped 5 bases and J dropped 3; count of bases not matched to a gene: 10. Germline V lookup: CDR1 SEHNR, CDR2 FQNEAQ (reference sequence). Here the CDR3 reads CASSLPTGPLYNEQFF. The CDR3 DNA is TGTGCCAGCAGCCTCCCGACAGGGCCCCTCTACAATGAGCAGTTCTTC.

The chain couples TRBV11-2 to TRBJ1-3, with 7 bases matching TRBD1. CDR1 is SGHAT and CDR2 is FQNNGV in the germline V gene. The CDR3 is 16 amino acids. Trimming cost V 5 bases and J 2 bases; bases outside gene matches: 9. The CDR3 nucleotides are TGTGCCAGCAGCCACAGACAGGGAATCGCTGGAAACACCATATATTTT. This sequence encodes CASSHRQGIAGNTIYF.

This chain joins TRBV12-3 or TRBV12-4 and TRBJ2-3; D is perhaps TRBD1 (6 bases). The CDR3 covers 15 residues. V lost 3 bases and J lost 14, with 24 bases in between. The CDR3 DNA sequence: TGTGCCAGCAGTTTGTGGGGGCCGGAGCACAGATACGCGTATTTT. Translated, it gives CASSLWGPEHRYAYF.

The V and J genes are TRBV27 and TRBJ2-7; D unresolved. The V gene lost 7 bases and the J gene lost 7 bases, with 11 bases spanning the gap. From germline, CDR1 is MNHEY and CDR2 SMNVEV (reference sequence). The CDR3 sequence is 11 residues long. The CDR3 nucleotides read TGTGCCAGCACCAACTTCGATGAGCAGTACTTC. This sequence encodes CASTNFDEQYF.

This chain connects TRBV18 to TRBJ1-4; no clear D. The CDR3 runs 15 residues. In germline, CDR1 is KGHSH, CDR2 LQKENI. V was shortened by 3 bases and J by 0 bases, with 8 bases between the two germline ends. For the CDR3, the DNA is TGTGCCAGCTCACCTACCCGTGCAACTAATGAAAAACTGTTTTTT. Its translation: CASSPTRATNEKLFF.

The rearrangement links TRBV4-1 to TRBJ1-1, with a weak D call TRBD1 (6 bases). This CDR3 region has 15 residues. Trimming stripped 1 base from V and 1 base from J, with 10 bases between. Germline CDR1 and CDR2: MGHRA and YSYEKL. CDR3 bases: TGCGCCAGCAGCCAAGTCGCAGGGGAGAACACTGAAGCTTTCTTT. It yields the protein CASSQVAGENTEAFF.

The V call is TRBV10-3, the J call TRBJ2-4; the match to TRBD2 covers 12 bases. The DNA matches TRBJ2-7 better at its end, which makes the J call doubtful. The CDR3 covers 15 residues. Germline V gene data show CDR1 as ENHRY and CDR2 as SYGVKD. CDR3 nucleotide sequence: TGTGCCATCAGTGATCGGACTAGCGGGATCTACGAGCAGTACTTC. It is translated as CAISDRTSGIYEQYF.

CDR3: CSAGTVYYQPQHF. Written as DNA, the CDR3 is TGCAGTGCCGGAACAGTGTATTATCAGCCCCAGCATTTT. The chain combines TRBV20-1 with TRBJ1-5; D unresolved. Trimming removed 6 bases from V and 5 bases from J, with 14 bases in between. Germline CDR1 is DFQATT and CDR2 is SNEGSKA (reference sequence). The CDR3 consists of 13 residues.

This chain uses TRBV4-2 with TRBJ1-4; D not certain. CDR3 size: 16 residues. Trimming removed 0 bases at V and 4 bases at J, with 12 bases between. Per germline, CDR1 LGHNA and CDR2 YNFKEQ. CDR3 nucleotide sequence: TGTGCCAGCAGCCAAGAAACGGCAGGCGTTAATGAAAAACTGTTTTTT. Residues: CASSQETAGVNEKLFF.

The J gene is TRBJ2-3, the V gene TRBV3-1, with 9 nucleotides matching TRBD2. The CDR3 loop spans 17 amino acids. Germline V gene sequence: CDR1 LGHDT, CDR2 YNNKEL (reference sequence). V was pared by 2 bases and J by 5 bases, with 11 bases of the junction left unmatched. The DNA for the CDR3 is TGTGCCAGCAGCCAATGGGGAGCGGGAGGTACTAGAGATACGCAGTATTTT. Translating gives CASSQWGAGGTRDTQYF.

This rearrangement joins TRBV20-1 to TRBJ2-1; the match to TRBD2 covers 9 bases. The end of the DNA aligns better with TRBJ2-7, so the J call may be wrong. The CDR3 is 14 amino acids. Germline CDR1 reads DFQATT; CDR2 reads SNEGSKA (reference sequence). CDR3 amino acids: CSAYSGSAYNEQYF. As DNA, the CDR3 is TGCAGTGCCTATAGCGGGAGTGCCTACAATGAGCAGTACTTC.

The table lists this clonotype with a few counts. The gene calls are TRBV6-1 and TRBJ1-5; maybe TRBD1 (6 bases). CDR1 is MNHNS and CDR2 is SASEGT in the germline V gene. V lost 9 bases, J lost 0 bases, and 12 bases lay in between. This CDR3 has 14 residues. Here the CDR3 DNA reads TGTGCCAGTAACAGGGCACTTAGCAATCAGCCCCAGCATTTT. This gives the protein CASNRALSNQPQHF.

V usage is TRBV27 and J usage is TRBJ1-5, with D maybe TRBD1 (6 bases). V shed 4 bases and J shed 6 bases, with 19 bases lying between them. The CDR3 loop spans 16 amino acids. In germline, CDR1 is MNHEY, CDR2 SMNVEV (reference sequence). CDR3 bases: TGTGCCAGCAGTTCCCATGGCCGGGGGGCGGTTCAGCCCCAGCATTTT. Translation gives CASSSHGRGAVQPQHF.

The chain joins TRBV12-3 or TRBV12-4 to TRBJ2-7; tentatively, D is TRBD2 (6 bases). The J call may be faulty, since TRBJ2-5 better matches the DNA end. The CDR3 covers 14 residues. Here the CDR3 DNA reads TGTGCCAGCAGTGTTAAGCGGGTTGGAGAGACCCAGTACTTC. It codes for CASSVKRVGETQYF.

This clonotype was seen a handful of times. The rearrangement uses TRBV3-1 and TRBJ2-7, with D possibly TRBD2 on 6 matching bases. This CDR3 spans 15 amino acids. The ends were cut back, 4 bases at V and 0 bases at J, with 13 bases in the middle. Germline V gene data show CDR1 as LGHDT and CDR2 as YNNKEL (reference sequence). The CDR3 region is CASSRGTVSSYEQYF. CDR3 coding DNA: TGTGCCAGCAGCCGCGGGACGGTGAGCTCCTACGAGCAGTACTTC.

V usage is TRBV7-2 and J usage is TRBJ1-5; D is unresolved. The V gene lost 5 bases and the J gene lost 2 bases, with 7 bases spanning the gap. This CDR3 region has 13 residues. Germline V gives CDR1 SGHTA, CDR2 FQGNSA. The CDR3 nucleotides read TGTGCCAGCAGCCACAATGGCAATCAGCCCCAGCATTTT. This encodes CASSHNGNQPQHF.

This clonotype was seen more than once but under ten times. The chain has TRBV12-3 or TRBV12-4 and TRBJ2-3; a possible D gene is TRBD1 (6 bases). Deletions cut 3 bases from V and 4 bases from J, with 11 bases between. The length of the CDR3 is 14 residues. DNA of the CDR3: TGTGCCAGCAGTTTGACAGGCCGCCCAGATACGCAGTATTTT. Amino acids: CASSLTGRPDTQYF.

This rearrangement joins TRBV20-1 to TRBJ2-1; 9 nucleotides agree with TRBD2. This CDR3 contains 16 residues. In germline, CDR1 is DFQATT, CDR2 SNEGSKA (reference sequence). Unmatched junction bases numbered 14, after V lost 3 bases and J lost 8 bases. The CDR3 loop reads CSASVWRLAAMDEQFF. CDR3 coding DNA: TGCAGTGCTAGCGTTTGGAGACTAGCGGCAATGGATGAGCAGTTCTTC.

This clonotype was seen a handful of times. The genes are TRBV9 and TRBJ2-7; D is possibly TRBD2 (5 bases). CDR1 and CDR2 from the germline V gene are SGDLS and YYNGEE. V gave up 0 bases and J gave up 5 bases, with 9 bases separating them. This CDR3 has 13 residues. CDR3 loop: CASSVGPGDEQYF. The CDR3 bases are TGTGCCAGCAGCGTAGGCCCCGGGGACGAGCAGTACTTC.

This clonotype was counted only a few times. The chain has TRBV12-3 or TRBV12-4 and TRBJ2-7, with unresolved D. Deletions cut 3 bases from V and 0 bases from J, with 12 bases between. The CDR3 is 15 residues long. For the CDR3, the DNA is TGTGCCAGCAGTTTGGGTACGAGGTACTCCTACGAGCAGTACTTC. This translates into CASSLGTRYSYEQYF.

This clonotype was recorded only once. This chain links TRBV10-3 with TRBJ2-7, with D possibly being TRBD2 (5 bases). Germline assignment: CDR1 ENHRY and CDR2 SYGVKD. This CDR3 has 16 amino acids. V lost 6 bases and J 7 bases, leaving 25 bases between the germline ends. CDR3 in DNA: TGTGCCATCAGCCGTGACATTTCGGGGAAGAGCAATGAGCAGTACTTC. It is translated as CAISRDISGKSNEQYF.

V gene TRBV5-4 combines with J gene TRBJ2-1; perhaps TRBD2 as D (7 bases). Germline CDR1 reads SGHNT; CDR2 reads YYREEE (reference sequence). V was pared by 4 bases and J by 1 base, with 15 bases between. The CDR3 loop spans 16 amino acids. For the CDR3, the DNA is TGTGCCAGCAGCCCCGCGGGGAGGGGGTCCTACAATGAGCAGTTCTTC. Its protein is CASSPAGRGSYNEQFF.

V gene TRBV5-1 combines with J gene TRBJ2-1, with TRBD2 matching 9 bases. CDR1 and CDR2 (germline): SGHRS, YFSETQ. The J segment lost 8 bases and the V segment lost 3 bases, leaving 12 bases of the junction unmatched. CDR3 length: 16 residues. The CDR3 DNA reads TGCGCCAGCAGCTCCAAAGCGGGAGGAAGACTCGATGAGCAGTTCTTC. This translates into CASSSKAGGRLDEQFF.

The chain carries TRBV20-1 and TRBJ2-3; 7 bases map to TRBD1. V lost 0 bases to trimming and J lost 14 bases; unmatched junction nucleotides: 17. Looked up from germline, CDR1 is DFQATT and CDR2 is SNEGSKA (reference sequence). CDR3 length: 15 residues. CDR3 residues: CSAREPGGEHRYAYF. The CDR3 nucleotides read TGCAGTGCTAGAGAGCCAGGGGGAGAGCACAGATACGCGTATTTT.

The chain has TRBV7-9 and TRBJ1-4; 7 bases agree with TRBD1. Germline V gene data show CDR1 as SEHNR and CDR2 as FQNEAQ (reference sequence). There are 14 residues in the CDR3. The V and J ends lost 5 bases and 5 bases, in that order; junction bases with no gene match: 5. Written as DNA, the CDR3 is TGTGCCAGCAGCGACAGGGCAGGGAATGAAAAACTGTTTTTT. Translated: CASSDRAGNEKLFF.